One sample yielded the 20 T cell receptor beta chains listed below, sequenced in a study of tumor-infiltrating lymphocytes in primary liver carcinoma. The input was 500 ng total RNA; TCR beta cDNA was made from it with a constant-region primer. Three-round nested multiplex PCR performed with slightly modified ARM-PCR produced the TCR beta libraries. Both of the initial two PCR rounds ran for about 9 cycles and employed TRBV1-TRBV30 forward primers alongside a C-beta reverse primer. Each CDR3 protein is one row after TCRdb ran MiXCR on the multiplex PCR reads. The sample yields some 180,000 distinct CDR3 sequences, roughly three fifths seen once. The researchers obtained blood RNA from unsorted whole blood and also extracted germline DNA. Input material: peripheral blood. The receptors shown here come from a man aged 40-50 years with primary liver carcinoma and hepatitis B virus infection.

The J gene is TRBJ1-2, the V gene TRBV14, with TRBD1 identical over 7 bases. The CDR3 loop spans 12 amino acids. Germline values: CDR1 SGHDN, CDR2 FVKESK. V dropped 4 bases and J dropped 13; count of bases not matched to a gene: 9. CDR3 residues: CASSLVRGDITF. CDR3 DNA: TGTGCCAGCAGCCTTGTCAGGGGGGACATCACCTTC.

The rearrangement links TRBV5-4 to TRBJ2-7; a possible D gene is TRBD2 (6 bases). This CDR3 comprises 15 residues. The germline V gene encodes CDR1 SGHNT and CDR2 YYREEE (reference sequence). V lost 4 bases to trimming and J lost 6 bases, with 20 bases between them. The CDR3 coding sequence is TGTGCCAGCAGCCGGGGGAAGGCGGTCGTCGGCGAGCAGTACTTC. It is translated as CASSRGKAVVGEQYF.

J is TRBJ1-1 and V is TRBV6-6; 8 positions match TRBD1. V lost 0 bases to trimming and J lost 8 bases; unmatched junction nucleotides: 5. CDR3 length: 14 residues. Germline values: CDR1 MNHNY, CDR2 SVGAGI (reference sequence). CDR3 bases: TGTGCCAGCAGTTACTCGATGGACAGGGTCGAAGCTTTCTTT. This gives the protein CASSYSMDRVEAFF.

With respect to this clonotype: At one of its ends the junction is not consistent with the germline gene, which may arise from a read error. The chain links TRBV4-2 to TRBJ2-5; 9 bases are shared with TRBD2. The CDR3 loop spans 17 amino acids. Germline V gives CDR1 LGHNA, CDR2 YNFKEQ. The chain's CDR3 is CANSQEGAGGLGETQYF. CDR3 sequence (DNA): TGTGCCAACAGCCAAGAGGGAGCGGGAGGCCTGGGGGAGACCCAGTACTTC.

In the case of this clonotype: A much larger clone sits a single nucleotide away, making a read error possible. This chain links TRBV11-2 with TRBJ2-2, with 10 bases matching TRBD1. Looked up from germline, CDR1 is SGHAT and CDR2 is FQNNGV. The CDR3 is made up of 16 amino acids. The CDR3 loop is CTSSWGQGLNTGELFF. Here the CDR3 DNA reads TGTACCAGCAGCTGGGGACAGGGGTTGAACACCGGGGAGCTGTTTTTT.

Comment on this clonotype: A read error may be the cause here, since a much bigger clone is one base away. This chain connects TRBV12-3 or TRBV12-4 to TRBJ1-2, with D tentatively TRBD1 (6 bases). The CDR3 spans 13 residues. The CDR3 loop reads CTSSLVDRSGYTF. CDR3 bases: TGTACCAGCAGTTTAGTCGACAGGTCTGGCTACACCTTC.

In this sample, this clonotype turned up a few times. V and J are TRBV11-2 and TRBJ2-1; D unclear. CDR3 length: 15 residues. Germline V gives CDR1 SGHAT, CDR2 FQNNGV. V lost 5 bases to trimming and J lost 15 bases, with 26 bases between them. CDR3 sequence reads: CASSPGFSSHSLGFF. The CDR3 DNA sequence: TGTGCCAGCAGCCCTGGTTTTAGCAGTCATTCACTGGGGTTCTTC.

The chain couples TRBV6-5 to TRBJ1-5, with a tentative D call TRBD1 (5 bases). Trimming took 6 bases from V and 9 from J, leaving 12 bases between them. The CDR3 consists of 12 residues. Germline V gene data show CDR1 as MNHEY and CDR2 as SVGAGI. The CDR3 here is CASRGIGGPQHF. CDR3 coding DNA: TGTGCCAGCAGGGGGATTGGGGGGCCCCAGCATTTT.

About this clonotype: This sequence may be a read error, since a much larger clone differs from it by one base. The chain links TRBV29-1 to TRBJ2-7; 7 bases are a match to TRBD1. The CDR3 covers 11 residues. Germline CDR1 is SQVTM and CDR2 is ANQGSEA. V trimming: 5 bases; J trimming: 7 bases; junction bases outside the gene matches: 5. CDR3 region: CSVTDRWEQYF. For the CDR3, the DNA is TGCAGCGTTACGGACAGGTGGGAGCAGTACTTC.

The CDR3 region is CASSQDWERQGAGANVLTF. The CDR3 nucleotides read TGCGCCAGCAGCCAAGATTGGGAGAGACAGGGGGCTGGGGCCAACGTCCTGACTTTC. This chain joins TRBV4-1 and TRBJ2-6; 9 bases align to TRBD1. CDR1 is MGHRA and CDR2 is YSYEKL in the germline V gene. The V segment lost 0 bases and the J segment 2 bases; nucleotides outside the gene matches: 8. This CDR3 spans 19 amino acids.

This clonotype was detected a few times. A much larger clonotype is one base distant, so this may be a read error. CDR3: CSVRQAQVRYF. The CDR3 nucleotides are TGCAGCGTTAGACAGGCACAGGTGCGGTATTTT. The chain uses TRBV29-1 and TRBJ2-3, with TRBD1 as a possible D gene (6 bases). Germline values: CDR1 SQVTM, CDR2 ANQGSEA. The CDR3 loop spans 11 amino acids. Trimming shortened V by 5 bases and J by 14 bases, and 17 bases separated the two germline ends.

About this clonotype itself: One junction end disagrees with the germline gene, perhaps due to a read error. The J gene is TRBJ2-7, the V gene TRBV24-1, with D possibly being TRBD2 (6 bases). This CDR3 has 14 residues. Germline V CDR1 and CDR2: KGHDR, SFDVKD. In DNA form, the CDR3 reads TGTGCCACCAGTGACAGCGGGTATCCCTACGAGGAGTACTTC. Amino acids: CATSDSGYPYEEYF.

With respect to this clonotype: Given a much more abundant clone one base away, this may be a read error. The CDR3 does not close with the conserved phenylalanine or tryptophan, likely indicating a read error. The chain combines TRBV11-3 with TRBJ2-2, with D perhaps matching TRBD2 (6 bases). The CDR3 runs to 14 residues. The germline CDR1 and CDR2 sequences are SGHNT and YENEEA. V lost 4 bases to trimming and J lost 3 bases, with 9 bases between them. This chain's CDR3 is CASSSGLYTGELFY. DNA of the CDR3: TGTGCCAGCAGCTCGGGACTCTACACCGGGGAGCTGTTTTAT.

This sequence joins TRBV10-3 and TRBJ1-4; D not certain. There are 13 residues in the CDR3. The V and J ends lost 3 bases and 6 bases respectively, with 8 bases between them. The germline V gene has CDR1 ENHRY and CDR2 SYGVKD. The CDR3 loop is CAISESADEKLFF. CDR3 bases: TGTGCCATCAGTGAATCTGCAGATGAAAAACTGTTTTTT.

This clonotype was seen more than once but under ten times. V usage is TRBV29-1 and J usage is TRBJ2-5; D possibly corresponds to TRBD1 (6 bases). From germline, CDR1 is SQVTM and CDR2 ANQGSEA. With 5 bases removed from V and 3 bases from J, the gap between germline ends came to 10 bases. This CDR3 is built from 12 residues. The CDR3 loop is CSVSRGEETQYF. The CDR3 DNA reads TGCAGCGTTAGCAGGGGAGAAGAGACCCAGTACTTC.

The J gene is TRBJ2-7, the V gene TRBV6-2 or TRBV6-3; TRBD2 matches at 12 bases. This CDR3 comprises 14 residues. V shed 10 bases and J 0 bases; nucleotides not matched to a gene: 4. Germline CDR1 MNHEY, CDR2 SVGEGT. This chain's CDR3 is CATQTSGSSYEQYF. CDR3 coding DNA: TGTGCCACCCAGACTAGCGGGAGCTCCTACGAGCAGTACTTC.

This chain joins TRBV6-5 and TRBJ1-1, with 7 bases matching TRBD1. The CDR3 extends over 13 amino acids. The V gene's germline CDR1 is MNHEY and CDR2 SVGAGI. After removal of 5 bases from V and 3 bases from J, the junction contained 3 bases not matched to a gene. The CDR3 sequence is CASSHDRDTEAFF. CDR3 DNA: TGTGCCAGCAGTCACGACAGGGACACTGAAGCTTTCTTT.

CDR3 amino acids: CASSTDRGPYEQYF. The CDR3 bases are TGTGCCAGCAGTACTGACAGGGGGCCCTACGAGCAGTACTTC. The chain couples TRBV6-5 to TRBJ2-7; TRBD1 matches at 10 bases. The V gene end was trimmed by 5 bases and the J gene end by 2 bases; junction bases not matched to a gene: 3. Per germline, CDR1 MNHEY and CDR2 SVGAGI. This CDR3 contains 14 residues.

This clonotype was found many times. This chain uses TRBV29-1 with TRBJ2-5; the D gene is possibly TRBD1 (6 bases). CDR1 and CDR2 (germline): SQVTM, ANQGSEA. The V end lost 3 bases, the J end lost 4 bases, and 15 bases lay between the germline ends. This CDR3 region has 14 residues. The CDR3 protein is CSVELVGGRETQYF. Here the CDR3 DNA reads TGCAGCGTTGAGTTAGTAGGGGGTCGAGAGACCCAGTACTTC.

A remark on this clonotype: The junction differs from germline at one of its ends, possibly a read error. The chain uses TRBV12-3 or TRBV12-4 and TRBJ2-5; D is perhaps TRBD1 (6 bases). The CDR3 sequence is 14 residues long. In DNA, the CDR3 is TGTACCAGCAGTTTGGGGACACGGAAAGAGACCCAGTACTTC. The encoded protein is CTSSLGTRKETQYF.